This T cell receptor beta chain was found in a study of OX40 agonist ivuxolimab in advanced cancers. Across the study: Every patient in dose escalation had hepatocellular carcinoma, melanoma, renal cell or head and neck cancer.

The timepoints at which blood was sampled were baseline, cycle 4 day 1, and cycle 7 day 1. The V gene lost 4 bases and the J gene lost 4 bases, with 8 bases spanning the gap. From germline, CDR1 is SGHTS and CDR2 YDEGEE. CDR3 size: 13 residues. Here immunoSEQ multiplex PCR was the method, and the copy in TCRdb shows in-frame clones only, minus some. Among fewer than 90,000 clones, about 91% were seen once, and the ten largest hold about 2.3%. Study conclusions and caveats: By week 6 at 0.1 to 3.0 mg/kg, blood CD4+ and CD8+ T cells had expanded clonally. In a subset of nonresponders, normalized T-cell clonal expansion was also low.

Turning to this clone: Its specificity is unknown.

The source material was CD4+ or CD8+ T cells sorted from blood, sampled in a trial of the OX40 agonist ivuxolimab. The sequence derives from an adult with an advanced solid tumor such as melanoma, head and neck, liver or kidney cancer. V gene TRBV5-8 combines with J gene TRBJ1-4, with D hard to call. The CDR3 here is CASSRNLNEKLFF. The DNA of the CDR3 is TGTGCCAGCAGCCGGAACCTTAATGAAAAACTGTTTTTT.